These 16 T cell receptor beta chains share one sample of origin, sequenced in a study of regulatory T cells in long-lasting Graves disease. Both iRepertoire HTBI primers and Arm-PCR of CDR3 regions were used to build the TCR beta libraries. TCRdb re-analysed the multiplex PCR reads in MiXCR, keeping a single row per CDR3 protein. The sample includes hundreds of thousands of distinct CDR3 sequences, 15% to 17% of them seen just once. Time point meaning: newly diagnosed GD, antithyroid drugs for less than 3 months. RNA isolated from PBMCs was used to make the TCR library. This material consisted of peripheral blood mononuclear cells (PBMCs), taken at new diagnosis, from a patient treated with antithyroid drugs. All receptors come from a female donor with Graves disease.

The chain carries TRBV28 and TRBJ2-6; D ambiguous. V lost 9 bases and J 0 bases, leaving 12 bases between the germline ends. The CDR3 consists of 15 residues. Per germline, CDR1 MDHEN and CDR2 SYDVKM. The CDR3 nucleotides read TGTGCCAGTCTCAAACAGAGCTCTGGGGCCAACGTCCTGACTTTC. Its protein is CASLKQSSGANVLTF.

V gene TRBV15 combines with J gene TRBJ2-7; 7 nucleotides match TRBD2. V trimming: 3 bases; J trimming: 2 bases; junction bases outside the gene matches: 10. The CDR3 runs to 16 residues. Germline V gene lookup returns CDR1 LNHNV and CDR2 YYDKDF (reference sequence). Here the CDR3 reads CATSSPKREPPYEQYF. The CDR3 DNA reads as TGTGCCACCAGCAGCCCCAAGCGGGAACCCCCCTACGAGCAGTACTTC.

The CDR3 reads CASSLDTLYNEQFF. The CDR3 nucleotides read TGTGCCAGCAGCTTGGACACGCTCTACAATGAGCAGTTCTTC. J is TRBJ2-1 and V is TRBV6-1, with a possible D match to TRBD1 (5 bases). With 6 bases removed from V and 3 bases from J, the gap between germline ends came to 12 bases. The germline V gene encodes CDR1 MNHNS and CDR2 SASEGT. This CDR3 is built from 14 residues.

The J gene is TRBJ2-1, the V gene TRBV20-1, with no clear D. The CDR3 sequence is 14 residues long. Trimming left V 4 bases short and J 4 bases short, with 14 bases between. From germline, CDR1 is DFQATT and CDR2 SNEGSKA (reference sequence). The CDR3 loop reads CSATDPAKYNEQFF. The CDR3 DNA reads as TGCAGTGCTACAGACCCAGCCAAATACAATGAGCAGTTCTTC.

CDR3 sequence (DNA): TGCGCCAGCAGCCCGCGGTCGCGAGAGGGATCCTACGAGCAGTACTTC. This codes for CASSPRSREGSYEQYF. The chain combines TRBV5-1 with TRBJ2-7; a possible D gene is TRBD2 (5 bases). Germline V gene data show CDR1 as SGHRS and CDR2 as YFSETQ. V gave up 4 bases and J gave up 1 base, with 18 bases separating them. CDR3 length: 16 amino acids.

On this clonotype: A much larger clonotype is one base distant, so this may be a read error. The gene calls are TRBV12-3 or TRBV12-4 and TRBJ1-2, with a tentative D call TRBD1 (5 bases). This CDR3 comprises 13 residues. CDR3 sequence reads: CVSRLPTGGGYTF. The CDR3 bases are TGTGTCAGCAGGCTACCCACAGGTGGTGGCTACACCTTC.

Ten or more counts support this clonotype. V usage is TRBV12-3 or TRBV12-4 and J usage is TRBJ1-2, with TRBD1 as a possible D gene (5 bases). V dropped 3 bases and J dropped 8 bases, with 13 bases sitting between them. The CDR3 loop spans 13 amino acids. The CDR3 protein is CASSLVGSGGYTF. Written as DNA, the CDR3 is TGTGCCAGCAGTTTGGTCGGATCAGGGGGCTACACCTTC.

The chain joins TRBV20-1 to TRBJ2-7; maybe TRBD1 (5 bases). Between the trimmed V and J ends, which lost 3 bases and 6 bases, there was a span of 18 bases. The germline V gene has CDR1 DFQATT and CDR2 SNEGSKA (reference sequence). The CDR3 length is 14 residues. In DNA form, the CDR3 reads TGCAGTGCTAGGTCAGGGAACAGACGAGGCGAGCAGTACTTC. Protein product: CSARSGNRRGEQYF.

This clonotype was recorded at least ten times. The genes are TRBV4-3 and TRBJ2-1, with D perhaps assigned TRBD1 or TRBD2 (6 bases each). Trimming took 1 base from V and 4 from J, leaving 17 bases between them. CDR3 size: 17 residues. Looked up from germline, CDR1 is LGHNA and CDR2 is YSLEER. In DNA, the CDR3 is TGCGCCAGCAGCCAAGGGGCGTCGGGGGCTGGGTACAATGAGCAGTTCTTC. It is translated as CASSQGASGAGYNEQFF.

The sample holds many counts of this clonotype. This chain links TRBV5-4 with TRBJ2-1, with TRBD2 matching 14 bases. Per the germline V gene, CDR1 is SGHNT and CDR2 is YYREEE (reference sequence). The CDR3 contains 15 residues. The V and J ends lost 4 bases and 6 bases, in that order; junction bases with no gene match: 3. The CDR3 DNA reads TGTGCCAGCAGCGGCGGACTAGCGGGGGGCAATGAGCAGTTCTTC. Residues: CASSGGLAGGNEQFF.

This clonotype was seen many times. The chain couples TRBV28 to TRBJ1-5; D gene unclear. This CDR3 comprises 10 residues. In germline, CDR1 is MDHEN, CDR2 SYDVKM. Trimming removed 5 bases at V and 4 bases at J, with 0 bases between. This chain's CDR3 is CASSNQPQHF. Written as DNA, the CDR3 is TGTGCCAGCAGTAATCAGCCCCAGCATTTT. The variable domain in full, with the rest retrieved from reference TRBV28 and TRBJ1-5, is DVKVTQSSRYLVKRTGEKVFLECVQDMDHENMFWYRQDPGLGLRLIYFSYDVKMKEKGDIPEGYSVSREKKERFSLILESASTNQTSMYLCASSNQPQHFGDGTRLSIL.

V and J are TRBV20-1 and TRBJ2-1, with D unresolved. CDR1 is DFQATT, CDR2 SNEGSKA, per germline (reference sequence). The CDR3 length is 15 residues. V lost 3 bases and J 2 bases, leaving 14 bases between the germline ends. CDR3 amino acids: CSARDPIQAYNEQFF. CDR3 sequence (DNA): TGCAGTGCTAGGGACCCTATCCAGGCCTACAATGAGCAGTTCTTC.

This clonotype was seen at least ten times. V and J are TRBV5-6 and TRBJ2-1, with 10 bases that match TRBD2. Germline CDR1 and CDR2: SGHDT and YYEEEE. The J segment lost 9 bases and the V segment lost 5 bases, leaving 11 bases of the junction unmatched. The CDR3 spans 15 residues. In DNA, the CDR3 is TGTGCCAGCAGACAGCGGGGGGGGTCCATTTTTGAGCAGTTCTTC. Its translation is CASRQRGGSIFEQFF. Full variable domain (remainder filled in from reference TRBV5-6 and TRBJ2-1): DAGVTQSPTHLIKTRGQQVTLRCSPKSGHDTVSWYQQALGQGPQFIFQYYEEEERQRGNFPDRFSGHQFPNYSSELNVNALLLGDSALYLCASRQRGGSIFEQFFGPGTRLTVL.

This clonotype was picked up many times. In nucleotides, the CDR3 is TGTGCCAGCAGCCGGGCCCTGTCAGATCAGCCCCAGCATTTT. Amino acids: CASSRALSDQPQHF. The chain couples TRBV7-9 to TRBJ1-5, with D unresolved. The germline V gene has CDR1 SEHNR and CDR2 FQNEAQ (reference sequence). V lost 5 bases and J lost 5, with 13 bases in between. The length of the CDR3 is 14 residues.

This clonotype occurred a few times. The J gene is TRBJ2-1, the V gene TRBV6-1; 8 bases agree with TRBD2. Trimming removed 7 bases from V and 8 bases from J; junction bases left unmatched: 10. The germline V gene has CDR1 MNHNS and CDR2 SASEGT. CDR3 length: 14 amino acids. This CDR3 is CASTTGGPWDEQFF. The CDR3 bases are TGTGCCAGCACTACGGGGGGGCCATGGGATGAGCAGTTCTTC.

This clonotype has a count of ten or more. The chain links TRBV12-3 or TRBV12-4 to TRBJ2-1; 13 bases are shared with TRBD2. V lost 3 bases and J lost 9; bases outside the gene matches: 5. There are 15 residues in the CDR3. CDR3 loop: CASSFGLAGAIEQFF. The CDR3 nucleotides are TGTGCCAGCAGTTTCGGACTAGCGGGAGCGATTGAGCAGTTCTTC.